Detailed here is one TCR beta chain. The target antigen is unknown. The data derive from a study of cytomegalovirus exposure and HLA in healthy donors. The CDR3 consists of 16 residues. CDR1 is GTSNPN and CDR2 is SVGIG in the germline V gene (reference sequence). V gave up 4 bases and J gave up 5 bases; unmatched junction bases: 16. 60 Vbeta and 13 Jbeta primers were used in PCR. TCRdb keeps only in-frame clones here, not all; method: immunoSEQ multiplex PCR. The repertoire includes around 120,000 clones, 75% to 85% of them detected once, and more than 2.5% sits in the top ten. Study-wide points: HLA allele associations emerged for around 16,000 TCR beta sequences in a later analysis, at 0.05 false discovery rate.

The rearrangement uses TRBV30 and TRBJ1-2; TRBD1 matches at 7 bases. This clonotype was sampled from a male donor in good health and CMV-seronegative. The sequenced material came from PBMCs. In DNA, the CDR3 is TGTGCCTGGAAAGAGGGGCTTCCGGGACAGAAGTATGGCTACACCTTC. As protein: CAWKEGLPGQKYGYTF.